This TCR beta chain was retrieved from a study of T cell repertoires in cytomegalovirus infection. Study as a whole: Indications came from public TCR beta signatures; they pointed to CMV infection and to a matching HLA type.

This clonotype was detected many times. The antigen remains unidentified. Study-level findings and limits: Carriers of CMV plus the relevant HLA were identified by cumulative public TCR beta family frequency. The study found HLA-C-restricted CMV-specific TCR beta clonotypes dominating the ex vivo response.

Each CDR3 protein gets one entry after TCRdb re-called the reads with MiXCR. Found here are roughly 320,000 distinct CDR3 sequences, around 9.5% of them singletons; the top ten hold around 4.5%. This CDR3 contains 13 residues. Trimming removed 10 bases at V and 0 bases at J, with 10 bases between. The chain has TRBV12-3 or TRBV12-4 and TRBJ1-5; D perhaps matches TRBD1 (5 bases). Material: PBMCs. The source is a human donor in good health (CMV status not recorded). Some clones in this sample may be carry-over from other donors' samples. The CDR3 reads CATTDYSNQPQHF. Here the CDR3 DNA reads TGTGCCACGACAGATTATAGCAATCAGCCCCAGCATTTT.